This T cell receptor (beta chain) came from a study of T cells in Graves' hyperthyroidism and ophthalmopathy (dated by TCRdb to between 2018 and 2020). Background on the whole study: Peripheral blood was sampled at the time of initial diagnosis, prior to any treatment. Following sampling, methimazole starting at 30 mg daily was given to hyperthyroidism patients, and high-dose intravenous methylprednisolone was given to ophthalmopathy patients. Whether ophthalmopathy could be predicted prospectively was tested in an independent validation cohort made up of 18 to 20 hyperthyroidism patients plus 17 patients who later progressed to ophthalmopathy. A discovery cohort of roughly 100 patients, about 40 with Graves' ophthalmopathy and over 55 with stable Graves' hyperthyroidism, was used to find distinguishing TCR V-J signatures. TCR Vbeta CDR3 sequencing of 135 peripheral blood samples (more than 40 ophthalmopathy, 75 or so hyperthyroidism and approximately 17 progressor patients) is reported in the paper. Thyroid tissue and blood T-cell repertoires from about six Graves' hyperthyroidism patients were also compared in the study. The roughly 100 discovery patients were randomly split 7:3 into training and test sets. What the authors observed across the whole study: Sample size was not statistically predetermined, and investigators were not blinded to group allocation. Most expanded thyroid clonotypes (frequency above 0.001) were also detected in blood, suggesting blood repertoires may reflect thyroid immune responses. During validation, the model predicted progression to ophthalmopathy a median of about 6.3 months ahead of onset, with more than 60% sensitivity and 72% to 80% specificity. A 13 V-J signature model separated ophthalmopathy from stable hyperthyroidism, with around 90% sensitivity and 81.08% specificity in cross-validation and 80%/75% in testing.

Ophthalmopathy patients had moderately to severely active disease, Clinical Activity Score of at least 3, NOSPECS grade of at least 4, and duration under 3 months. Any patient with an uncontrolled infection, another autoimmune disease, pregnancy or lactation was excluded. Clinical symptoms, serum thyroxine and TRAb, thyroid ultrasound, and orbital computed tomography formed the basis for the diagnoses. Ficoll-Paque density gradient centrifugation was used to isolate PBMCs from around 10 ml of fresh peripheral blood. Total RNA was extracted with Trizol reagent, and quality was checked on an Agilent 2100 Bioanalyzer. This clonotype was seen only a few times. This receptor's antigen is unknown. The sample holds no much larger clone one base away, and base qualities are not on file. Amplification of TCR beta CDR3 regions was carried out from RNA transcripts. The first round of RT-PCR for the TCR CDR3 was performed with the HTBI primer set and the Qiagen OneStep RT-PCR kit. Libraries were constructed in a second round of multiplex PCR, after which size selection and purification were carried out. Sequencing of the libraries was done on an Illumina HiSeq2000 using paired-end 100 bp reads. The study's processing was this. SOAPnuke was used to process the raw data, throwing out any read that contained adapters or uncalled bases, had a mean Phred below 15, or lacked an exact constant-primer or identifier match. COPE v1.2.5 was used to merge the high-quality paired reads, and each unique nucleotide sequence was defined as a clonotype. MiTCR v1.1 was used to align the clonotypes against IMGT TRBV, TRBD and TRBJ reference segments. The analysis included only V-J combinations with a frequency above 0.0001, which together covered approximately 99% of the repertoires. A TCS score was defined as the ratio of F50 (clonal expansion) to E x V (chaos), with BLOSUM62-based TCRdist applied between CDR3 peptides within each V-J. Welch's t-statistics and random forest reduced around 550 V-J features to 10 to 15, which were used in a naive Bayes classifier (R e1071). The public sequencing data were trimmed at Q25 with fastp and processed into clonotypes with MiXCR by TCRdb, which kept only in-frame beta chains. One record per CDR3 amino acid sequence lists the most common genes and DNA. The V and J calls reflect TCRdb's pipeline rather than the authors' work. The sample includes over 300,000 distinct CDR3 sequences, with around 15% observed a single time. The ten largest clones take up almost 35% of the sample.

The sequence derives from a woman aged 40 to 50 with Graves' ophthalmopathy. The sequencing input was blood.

CDR3 reads: CASSEYRSAGKYNEQFF. Read as DNA, the sequence is TGTGCCAGCAGTGAATATCGTAGTGCAGGAAAATACAATGAGCAGTTCTTC. The chain employs TRBV25-1 and TRBJ2-1, with the D segment identity uncertain. From the cysteine through the phenylalanine, the CDR3 covers 17 amino acids. Just the 51-base CDR3 DNA is kept, in frame starting at base 1. The junction shows trimming of 0 bases on V and 4 bases on J, plus 16 bases between the germline ends. The germline V gene sets CDR1 to MGHDK and CDR2 to SYGVNS.